This is a list of T cell receptor beta chains from one sample in a study of T-cell reconstitution after alpha-beta-depleted transplantation in children. TCRdb recomputed calls from the PCR reads with MiXCR, one row per CDR3 protein. This sample has approximately 350,000 distinct CDR3 sequences, with about 17% found just once. This specimen consisted of PBMCs, mostly from graft donor cells, obtained 360 days after TCRalphabeta/CD19-depleted stem cell transplant. The source of these receptors is a male patient between 2 and 10 years old who had a stem cell transplant for acute lymphoblastic leukemia, so the T cells may come from the graft donor. The CDR3 runs from the conserved cysteine through the conserved F or W. The D gene is left open where the match is weak. Not all rows give a size; the values are once, few, many and, for expanded clones, a class.

CDR3aa,CDR3nt,v_gene,abundance,d_gene,j_gene
CASSFLPPLAPLHNEQFF,TGTGCCAGCAGCTTCCTCCCCCCTCTAGCGCCGTTACACAATGAGCAGTTCTTC,TRBV7-8,.,.,TRBJ2-1
CAISVGRLAGGGDTQYF,TGTGCCATCAGTGTGGGGCGACTAGCGGGAGGTGGAGATACGCAGTATTTT,TRBV10-3,.,TRBD2,TRBJ2-3
CASSQAAAGTEAFF,TGCGCCAGCAGCCAGGCCGCAGCTGGGACTGAAGCTTTCTTT,TRBV4-3,few,.,TRBJ1-1
CASTQTLGSWGQETQYF,TGTGCCAGCACCCAAACCCTAGGGAGTTGGGGGCAAGAGACCCAGTACTTC,TRBV28,few,.,TRBJ2-5
CASSVGPPMGDTQYF,TGTGCCAGCAGCGTAGGACCCCCAATGGGAGATACGCAGTATTTT,TRBV9,.,.,TRBJ2-3
CSARDLGGTFRSFYNEQFF,TGCAGTGCTAGAGATCTGGGGGGGACTTTCCGAAGCTTCTACAATGAGCAGTTCTTC,TRBV20-1,once,TRBD2,TRBJ2-1
CASSTVTGVDTQYF,TGTGCCAGCAGCACTGTGACAGGGGTAGATACGCAGTATTTT,TRBV5-6,.,TRBD1,TRBJ2-3
CASSASYSPLHF,TGTGCCAGCAGTGCGTCTTATTCACCCCTCCACTTT,TRBV6-2/TRBV6-3,many,.,TRBJ1-6
CASASVRTDTQYF,TGTGCCAGCGCGAGCGTTCGCACAGATACGCAGTATTTT,TRBV28,.,.,TRBJ2-3
CASSPAIGGPTDTQYF,TGCGCCAGCAGCCCTGCCATCGGGGGACCCACAGATACGCAGTATTTT,TRBV5-1,.,.,TRBJ2-3
CSASPQVWADTQYF,TGCAGTGCTAGCCCTCAGGTTTGGGCAGATACGCAGTATTTT,TRBV20-1,few,.,TRBJ2-3
CASSLIRDTEAFF,TGTGCCAGCAGCTTAATCCGAGACACTGAAGCTTTCTTT,TRBV7-2,few,.,TRBJ1-1
CAISETAPYEQYF,TGTGCCATCAGTGAAACAGCCCCCTACGAGCAGTACTTC,TRBV10-3,.,.,TRBJ2-7
CASSLEREVPYEQYF,TGTGCCAGCAGCTTGGAGCGGGAGGTTCCTTACGAGCAGTACTTC,TRBV11-2,.,TRBD2,TRBJ2-7
CASGLVPYRNEQFF,TGTGCTAGTGGTTTGGTACCCTACCGCAATGAGCAGTTCTTC,TRBV12-5,few,.,TRBJ2-1
CASSLDLTAPKEQFF,TGTGCCAGCAGTTTGGATTTGACAGCCCCCAAAGAGCAGTTCTTC,TRBV12-3/TRBV12-4,many,.,TRBJ2-1
CSATGTSYSEQFF,TGCAGTGCGACCGGGACTAGTTACAGTGAGCAGTTCTTC,TRBV20-1,.,TRBD2,TRBJ2-1
CASTQDGGGYTF,TGTGCCAGCACCCAGGATGGGGGTGGCTACACCTTC,TRBV7-9,few,.,TRBJ1-2
CASTMGRQDTEAFF,TGTGCCAGCACCATGGGCCGACAGGACACTGAAGCTTTCTTT,TRBV12-3/TRBV12-4,few,.,TRBJ1-1
CATSDFEGYNEQFF,TGTGCCACCAGTGATTTCGAGGGCTACAATGAGCAGTTCTTC,TRBV24-1,many,.,TRBJ2-1
CASSLRGLAGHYEQYF,TGTGCCAGCAGCCTTCGGGGACTAGCGGGGCACTACGAGCAGTACTTC,TRBV13,.,TRBD2,TRBJ2-7
CSVVSSELDRDGWGLYGYTF,TGCAGCGTTGTCTCTTCGGAGCTCGACAGGGACGGATGGGGGCTCTATGGCTACACCTTC,TRBV29-1,.,TRBD1,TRBJ1-2
CASSRTGPMEQYF,TGCGCCAGCAGCCGGACAGGCCCTATGGAGCAGTACTTC,TRBV4-1,.,TRBD1,TRBJ2-7
CASSQVALAGANEKLFF,TGCGCCAGCAGCCAAGTGGCCCTGGCGGGAGCTAATGAAAAACTGTTTTTT,TRBV4-3,few,.,TRBJ1-4
CASRGTANTGELFF,TGTGCCAGCAGGGGGACTGCTAACACCGGGGAGCTGTTTTTT,TRBV7-9,.,.,TRBJ2-2
CASSFRQSNSPLHF,TGTGCCAGCAGTTTTCGACAGTCAAATTCACCCCTCCACTTT,TRBV28,.,.,TRBJ1-6
CASSLGGAHNEQFF,TGTGCCAGCAGTTTAGGGGGGGCGCACAATGAGCAGTTCTTC,TRBV27,.,.,TRBJ2-1
CASSVRTWHLGTEAFF,TGTGCCAGCAGCGTACGTACTTGGCACCTGGGCACTGAAGCTTTCTTT,TRBV11-2,few,.,TRBJ1-1
CASRPGREWSYNEQFF,TGTGCCAGCAGGCCCGGGCGGGAGTGGTCATACAATGAGCAGTTCTTC,TRBV28,.,TRBD2,TRBJ2-1
CASGPSLYEQYF,TGTGCTAGTGGTCCATCCCTCTACGAGCAGTACTTC,TRBV12-5,.,.,TRBJ2-7
CSALGGGSDTGELFF,TGCAGCGCCCTGGGGGGCGGGAGTGACACCGGGGAGCTGTTTTTT,TRBV29-1,.,.,TRBJ2-2
CATSQSGRGYEQYF,TGTGCCACCAGCCAGAGCGGGAGAGGCTACGAGCAGTACTTC,TRBV24-1,.,TRBD2,TRBJ2-7
CSVIQGNGELFF,TGCAGCGTTATACAGGGAAACGGGGAGCTGTTTTTT,TRBV29-1,many,.,TRBJ2-2
CASSLDYTATNEKLFF,TGTGCCAGCAGCTTAGATTACACCGCAACTAATGAAAAACTGTTTTTT,TRBV7-9,.,.,TRBJ1-4
CASSQTGNSYEQYF,TGCGCCAGCAGCCAGACGGGAAACTCCTACGAGCAGTACTTC,TRBV4-1,.,.,TRBJ2-7
CASSQDNRAAYNEQFF,TGCGCCAGCAGCCAAGATAACAGGGCAGCCTACAATGAGCAGTTCTTC,TRBV4-1,.,.,TRBJ2-1
CASSFSGRALETQYF,TGCGCCAGCAGCTTCAGTGGCAGGGCATTAGAGACCCAGTACTTC,TRBV5-1,few,.,TRBJ2-5
CASILAPTQHTQYF,TGTGCCAGCATTTTAGCACCAACCCAGCATACGCAGTATTTT,TRBV6-5,.,.,TRBJ2-3
CASSSQASGLYNEQFF,TGTGCCAGCAGCTCCCAGGCTAGCGGGCTCTACAATGAGCAGTTCTTC,TRBV7-8,.,TRBD2,TRBJ2-1
CASSPWRGAGTGELFF,TGTGCCAGCTCACCATGGAGAGGGGCGGGCACCGGGGAGCTGTTTTTT,TRBV18,once,.,TRBJ2-2
CASSKLAGANTGELFF,TGTGCCAGCAGTAAACTAGCGGGGGCGAACACCGGGGAGCTGTTTTTT,TRBV25-1,many,TRBD2,TRBJ2-2
CASIGAGDNTGELFF,TGTGCCAGCATAGGGGCGGGAGATAACACCGGGGAGCTGTTTTTT,TRBV28,.,TRBD2,TRBJ2-2
CASSYIAGGTYNEQFF,TGCGCCAGCAGCTACATAGCGGGAGGGACCTACAATGAGCAGTTCTTC,TRBV5-1,few,TRBD2,TRBJ2-1
CASTNLAGLSYEQYF,TGTGCCAGCACCAATCTAGCGGGACTTTCCTACGAGCAGTACTTC,TRBV6-1,.,TRBD2,TRBJ2-7
CASSLGGRRNTIYF,TGTGCCAGCAGCTTAGGTGGCAGACGAAACACCATATATTTT,TRBV7-9,.,.,TRBJ1-3
CASSRLLGTSEDTQYF,TGTGCCAGCAGCCGCCTCTTAGGGACTAGTGAAGATACGCAGTATTTT,TRBV6-1,few,TRBD2,TRBJ2-3
CASSFPYRDSSYEQYF,TGTGCCAGCAGTTTCCCCTACAGGGACAGCTCCTACGAGCAGTACTTC,TRBV28,many,TRBD1,TRBJ2-7
CASSPKGGGNQPQHF,TGCGCCAGCAGCCCTAAAGGAGGAGGCAATCAGCCCCAGCATTTT,TRBV5-1,many,.,TRBJ1-5
CASSQDGGGMGYEQYF,TGCGCCAGCAGCCAAGATGGGGGAGGGATGGGCTACGAGCAGTACTTC,TRBV4-1,.,TRBD2,TRBJ2-7
CASSGGLPKGEQYF,TGTGCCAGCAGCGGTGGACTCCCCAAGGGGGAGCAGTACTTC,TRBV12-3/TRBV12-4,few,.,TRBJ2-7
CASSSQIGATDTQYF,TGCGCCAGCAGCTCCCAGATAGGCGCCACAGATACGCAGTATTTT,TRBV5-1,few,.,TRBJ2-3
CASRTSGRYYEQYF,TGTGCCAGCAGGACAAGCGGGAGGTACTACGAGCAGTACTTC,TRBV7-2,many,TRBD2,TRBJ2-7
CASSSSTPLGNTQYF,TGTGCCAGCAGTTCATCGACTCCTCTGGGAAATACGCAGTATTTT,TRBV28,.,.,TRBJ2-3
CASSPPTRRVNEQFF,TGTGCCAGCAGCCCCCCAACGCGGAGAGTCAATGAGCAGTTCTTC,TRBV7-8,once,.,TRBJ2-1